The clone carrying this TCR beta chain was detected only a few times. A read error may explain this, as a much larger clone is one base away. This CDR3 is also generated by other DNA sequences in the sample. The assay was run at deep level. Source study methods: In the immunoSEQ data, sequences were junction-only and lacked quality scores, so filtering differed. Profiling relied on immunoSEQ multiplex PCR, and the TCRdb table lists in-frame clones only, not all of them. The V and J calls and clone size come from that table; D and trimming were worked out from the DNA. The data contain around 95,000 clones, more than 45% of them singletons. The sample comes from a study of shared clonotypes between healthy human individuals. The length of the CDR3 is 15 residues. The V and J ends lost 3 bases and 3 bases respectively, with 12 bases between them. The germline V gene has CDR1 MNHNS and CDR2 SASEGT.

The sequence was collected from a woman aged 40 to 49 in good health. Some clones in this sample may be carry-over from other donors' samples. The sample was PBMCs. This chain uses TRBV6-1 with TRBJ1-5; D not resolved. In DNA, the CDR3 is TGTGCCAGCAGTGAGGCTTGGGTGTTCAATCAGCCCCAGCATTTT. It yields the protein CASSEAWVFNQPQHF.